What follows describes a single TCR beta chain. At sampling all donors were nominally healthy, likely with unrecorded immune exposures. PCR amplification relied on 60 Vbeta primers (plus 13 Jbeta primers). Produced via immunoSEQ multiplex PCR; TCRdb's table is partial and in-frame only. The sample lists approximately 200,000 clones; around 79% were seen once. This sample was taken from a study of cytomegalovirus exposure and HLA in healthy donors. Trimming removed 0 bases from V and 2 bases from J, with 15 bases in between. The CDR3 sequence is 16 residues long. Germline assignment: CDR1 SGHKS and CDR2 YYEKEE (reference sequence).

The source material was PBMCs. The V and J genes are TRBV5-5 and TRBJ2-7; D might be TRBD2 (5 bases). The TCR was taken from a man aged 18 to 30 in good health and CMV-seronegative. Here the CDR3 reads CASSLGGTFGTYEQYF. The CDR3 bases are TGTGCCAGCAGCTTGGGGGGTACCTTCGGGACCTACGAGCAGTACTTC.